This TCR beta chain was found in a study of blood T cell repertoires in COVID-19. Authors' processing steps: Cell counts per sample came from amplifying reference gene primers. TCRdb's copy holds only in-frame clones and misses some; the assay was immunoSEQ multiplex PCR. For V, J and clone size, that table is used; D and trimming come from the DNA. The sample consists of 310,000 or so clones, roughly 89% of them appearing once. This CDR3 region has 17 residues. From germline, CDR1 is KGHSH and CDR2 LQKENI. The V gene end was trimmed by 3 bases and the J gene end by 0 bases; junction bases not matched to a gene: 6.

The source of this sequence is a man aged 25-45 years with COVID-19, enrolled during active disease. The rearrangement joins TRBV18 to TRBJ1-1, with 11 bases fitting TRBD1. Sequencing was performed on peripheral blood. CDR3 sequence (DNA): TGTGCCAGCTCACCTGCCGGGACAGGGGGATTGAACACTGAAGCTTTCTTT. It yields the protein CASSPAGTGGLNTEAFF.